The 28 T cell receptor beta chains below all came from one sample that was sequenced in a study of blood T cell repertoires in COVID-19. TCRdb's copy holds only in-frame clones and misses some; the assay was immunoSEQ multiplex PCR. The sample records approximately 83,000 clones, around 85% being singletons. The sequenced sample was peripheral blood. Receptor source: a man aged 50 to 60 with acute or convalescent COVID-19.

The chain has TRBV6-4 and TRBJ2-5, with 12 bases aligning to TRBD2. The germline V gene has CDR1 MRHNA and CDR2 SNTAGT. This CDR3 comprises 15 residues. Trimming took 5 bases from V and 4 from J; bases not matched to a gene: 5. This CDR3 reads CASSPLAGGPETQYF. Here the CDR3 DNA reads TGTGCCAGCAGTCCCCTAGCGGGGGGGCCAGAGACCCAGTACTTC.

This rearrangement joins TRBV4-3 to TRBJ2-3; D uncertain. The CDR3 is made up of 14 amino acids. Looked up from germline, CDR1 is LGHNA and CDR2 is YSLEER. V lost 0 bases, J lost 4 bases, and 8 bases lay in between. Here the CDR3 DNA reads TGCGCCAGCAGCCAAGATCAGGTTGCAGATACGCAGTATTTT. Translated, it gives CASSQDQVADTQYF.

The V call is TRBV7-9, the J call TRBJ2-7, with 7 bases matching TRBD1. The V and J ends lost 3 bases and 5 bases, in that order; junction bases with no gene match: 4. The CDR3 spans 13 residues. The germline CDR1 and CDR2 sequences are SEHNR and FQNEAQ (reference sequence). CDR3 loop: CASSFRGPHEQYF. For the CDR3, the DNA is TGTGCCAGCAGCTTTAGGGGGCCCCACGAGCAGTACTTC.

This rearrangement joins TRBV11-2 to TRBJ2-3; no firm D call. V gave up 5 bases and J gave up 0 bases, with 12 bases separating them. This CDR3 has 15 amino acids. Germline V gives CDR1 SGHAT, CDR2 FQNNGV. In nucleotides, the CDR3 is TGTGCCAGCAGCCGAGTGACGGGTAGCACAGATACGCAGTATTTT. Amino acid sequence: CASSRVTGSTDTQYF. Using reference TRBV11-2 and TRBJ2-3 for the parts outside the CDR3, the full variable domain is EAGVAQSPRYKIIEKRQSVAFWCNPISGHATLYWYQQILGQGPKLLIQFQNNGVVDDSQLPKDRFSAERLKGVDSTLKIQPAKLEDSAVYLCASSRVTGSTDTQYFGPGTRLTVL.

Concerning this clone: This sample includes further DNA sequences coding for the same CDR3. This chain uses TRBV5-4 with TRBJ2-3; TRBD2 aligns across 7 bases. The V segment lost 0 bases and the J segment 3 bases; nucleotides outside the gene matches: 4. Germline V gene lookup returns CDR1 SGHNT and CDR2 YYREEE (reference sequence). This CDR3 region has 15 residues. As DNA, the CDR3 is TGTGCCAGCAGCTTGGATGGCGGGGGTACAGATACGCAGTATTTT. Protein: CASSLDGGGTDTQYF.

The chain carries TRBV7-9 and TRBJ2-3; 10 nucleotides agree with TRBD2. This CDR3 region has 16 residues. Germline CDR1 and CDR2: SEHNR and FQNEAQ (reference sequence). Trimming took 7 bases from V and 0 from J; bases not matched to a gene: 7. CDR3 loop: CASNPKGLASTDTQYF. The DNA of the CDR3 is TGTGCCAGCAACCCAAAGGGACTAGCGAGCACAGATACGCAGTATTTT. The full variable domain, completed using reference TRBV7-9 and TRBJ2-3, is DTGVSQNPRHKITKRGQNVTFRCDPISEHNRLYWYRQTLGQGPEFLTYFQNEAQLEKSRLLSDRFSAERPKGSFSTLEIQRTEQGDSAMYLCASNPKGLASTDTQYFGPGTRLTVL.

The V gene is TRBV5-8, the J gene TRBJ2-5, with 7 positions matching TRBD1. This CDR3 contains 13 residues. CDR1 is SGHTS and CDR2 is YDEGEE in the germline V gene. J was trimmed by 4 bases and V by 6 bases; bases with no gene match: 6. In DNA, the CDR3 is TGTGCCAGCACCAAAGACAGGGCAGAGACCCAGTACTTC. Protein sequence: CASTKDRAETQYF.

This chain joins TRBV2 and TRBJ1-2; 8 nucleotides line up with TRBD1. Germline values: CDR1 SNHLY, CDR2 FYNNEI. This CDR3 has 16 amino acids. After removal of 5 bases from V and 4 bases from J, the junction contained 12 bases not matched to a gene. This CDR3 reads CASSPGGSGGGYGYTF. CDR3 DNA sequence: TGTGCCAGCAGTCCCGGCGGTTCAGGGGGCGGCTATGGCTACACCTTC.

The gene calls are TRBV4-1 and TRBJ2-5; TRBD1 is a possible D gene (5 bases). The CDR3 loop spans 14 amino acids. Per the germline V gene, CDR1 is MGHRA and CDR2 is YSYEKL. V was shortened by 1 base and J by 6 bases, with 12 bases between the two germline ends. The CDR3 bases are TGCGCCAGCAGCCAAGCCTCCAGGGTTCAGACCCAGTACTTC. Protein: CASSQASRVQTQYF.

V usage is TRBV28 and J usage is TRBJ2-7, with 10 nucleotides matching TRBD2. Germline values: CDR1 MDHEN, CDR2 SYDVKM. The CDR3 spans 15 residues. J lost 2 bases, V lost 7 bases, and 8 bases had no gene match. CDR3 bases: TGTGCCAGCACTTCGGGACTAGCGACTACCTACGAGCAGTACTTC. Translation gives CASTSGLATTYEQYF.

The CDR3 spells CASSWAGGSYNEQFF. The CDR3 DNA reads TGTGCCAGCAGCTGGGCCGGGGGCTCCTACAATGAGCAGTTCTTC. The chain has TRBV11-2 and TRBJ2-1, with D perhaps TRBD2 (6 bases). The CDR3 runs 15 residues. Per the germline V gene, CDR1 is SGHAT and CDR2 is FQNNGV. Trimming removed 4 bases from V and 0 bases from J, with 10 bases in between.

The chain recombines TRBV6-4 with TRBJ1-1, with 9 bases identical to TRBD1. V was clipped by 7 bases and J by 3 bases; unmatched bases: 6. The V gene's germline CDR1 is MRHNA and CDR2 SNTAGT. This CDR3 has 14 residues. CDR3 amino acids: CASNKDRGDTEAFF. CDR3 nucleotide sequence: TGTGCCAGCAACAAGGACAGGGGTGACACTGAAGCTTTCTTT.

The rearrangement uses TRBV6-5 and TRBJ2-4, with D possibly matching TRBD1 (5 bases). CDR1 and CDR2 from the germline V gene are MNHEY and SVGAGI. V lost 0 bases, J lost 7 bases, and 16 bases lay in between. The CDR3 is made up of 16 amino acids. The DNA of the CDR3 is TGTGCCAGCAGTTACTCAGGTCCAGGGATGGGGAACATTCAGTACTTC. Protein sequence: CASSYSGPGMGNIQYF.

This clone was recorded once. The CDR3 protein is CASSSNRGSGELFF. CDR3 bases: TGTGCCAGCTCATCAAACAGGGGCTCCGGGGAGCTGTTTTTT. The chain links TRBV18 to TRBJ2-2; TRBD1 agrees at 7 bases. Trimming removed 5 bases from V and 6 bases from J; junction bases left unmatched: 6. CDR3 length: 14 residues. Germline V gene lookup returns CDR1 KGHSH and CDR2 LQKENI.

The chain couples TRBV19 to TRBJ2-3, with D perhaps matching TRBD2 (6 bases). The CDR3 runs 16 residues. Germline V gene sequence: CDR1 LNHDA, CDR2 SQIVND (reference sequence). V dropped 6 bases and J dropped 0 bases, with 16 bases sitting between them. The CDR3 DNA follows: TGTGCCAGTAGGGACGTAGCGGAAACTAGCACAGATACGCAGTATTTT. This translates into CASRDVAETSTDTQYF.

This clone was recorded a few times. This chain joins TRBV7-2 and TRBJ1-2; 10 positions agree with TRBD1. V gave up 2 bases and J gave up 5 bases; unmatched junction bases: 8. This CDR3 spans 16 amino acids. CDR1 SGHTA and CDR2 FQGNSA come from the germline V gene. The CDR3 nucleotides read TGTGCCAGCAGCTTATCCGGGACAGGGGCCCTTTATGGCTACACCTTC. Translated, it gives CASSLSGTGALYGYTF. Full variable domain (outside the CDR3, taken from reference TRBV7-2 and TRBJ1-2): GAGVSQSPSNKVTEKGKDVELRCDPISGHTALYWYRQSLGQGLEFLIYFQGNSAPDKSGLPSDRFSAERTGGSVSTLTIQRTQQEDSAVYLCASSLSGTGALYGYTFGSGTRLTVV.

The V gene is TRBV21-1, the J gene TRBJ1-2. TRBV21-1 is marked as a pseudogene. The CDR3 sequence is 15 residues long. The chain's CDR3 is CASSKGSGRSYGYTF. The CDR3 coding sequence is TGTGCCAGCAGCAAAGGGAGCGGGCGCTCCTATGGCTACACCTTC.

The chain links TRBV12-3 or TRBV12-4 to TRBJ2-1; no clear D gene. The CDR3 contains 13 residues. Trimming took off 3 bases at V and 7 bases at J, with 10 bases between the two ends. CDR3 residues: CASSFQTLNEQFF. The CDR3 DNA follows: TGTGCCAGCAGTTTTCAGACTTTGAATGAGCAGTTCTTC.

The chain recombines TRBV2 with TRBJ1-4; TRBD1 agrees at 7 bases. V shed 5 bases and J 8 bases; nucleotides not matched to a gene: 8. Germline lookup yields CDR1 SNHLY and CDR2 FYNNEI. This CDR3 is 14 amino acids long. CDR3 amino acids: CASSKGALEEKLFF. The DNA of the CDR3 is TGTGCCAGCAGTAAGGGGGCCCTTGAAGAAAAACTGTTTTTT.

V gene TRBV11-2 combines with J gene TRBJ2-7; D gene ambiguous. This CDR3 has 14 amino acids. Trimming took 1 base from V and 0 from J, leaving 7 bases between them. In germline, CDR1 is SGHAT, CDR2 FQNNGV. In DNA, the CDR3 is TGTGCCAGCAGCTTAGCCTTAAACTCCTACGAGCAGTACTTC. This gives the protein CASSLALNSYEQYF. Variable domain in full (rest from reference TRBV11-2 and TRBJ2-7): EAGVAQSPRYKIIEKRQSVAFWCNPISGHATLYWYQQILGQGPKLLIQFQNNGVVDDSQLPKDRFSAERLKGVDSTLKIQPAKLEDSAVYLCASSLALNSYEQYFGPGTRLTVT.

CDR3 in amino acids: CASSLNGGMNTGELFF. The CDR3 coding sequence is TGTGCCAGCAGCTTAAACGGCGGGATGAACACCGGGGAGCTGTTTTTT. The V and J genes are TRBV7-3 and TRBJ2-2, with D possibly matching TRBD2 (6 bases). CDR3 length equals 16 residues. With 1 base removed from V and 1 base from J, the gap between germline ends came to 10 bases. Looked up from germline, CDR1 is SGHTA and CDR2 is FQGTGA.

In its sample, this clone was seen a few times. The chain joins TRBV10-3 to TRBJ1-1; 8 bases map to TRBD1. The CDR3 runs 16 residues. The junction had 4 bases not matched to a gene; V was cut back by 0 bases and J by 1 base. The germline V gene encodes CDR1 ENHRY and CDR2 SYGVKD. Written as DNA, the CDR3 is TGTGCCATCAGTGAGTCGACTCAGGGGGCGAACACTGAAGCTTTCTTT. This sequence encodes CAISESTQGANTEAFF.

This chain uses TRBV20-1 with TRBJ2-7; tentative D call: TRBD2 (5 bases). The germline gives CDR1 DFQATT, CDR2 SNEGSKA (reference sequence). The CDR3 runs 13 residues. The V and J ends lost 3 bases and 2 bases respectively, with 11 bases between them. The CDR3 here is CSASRGNTYEQYF. The CDR3 nucleotides read TGCAGTGCTAGTCGAGGGAACACCTACGAGCAGTACTTC.

This chain uses TRBV5-1 with TRBJ2-3; a possible D gene is TRBD1 (6 bases). Germline V gene sequence: CDR1 SGHRS, CDR2 YFSETQ. The CDR3 runs 17 residues. The V gene lost 2 bases and the J gene lost 4 bases, with 20 bases spanning the gap. The CDR3, as DNA: TGCGCCAGCAGCTTAGCCCCCGGGACAAAACTACCAGATACGCAGTATTTT. Translation gives CASSLAPGTKLPDTQYF.

The rearrangement links TRBV28 to TRBJ2-7; 10 bases line up with TRBD1. J lost 3 bases, V lost 4 bases, and 6 bases had no gene match. The V gene's germline CDR1 is MDHEN and CDR2 SYDVKM. The CDR3 is made up of 15 amino acids. CDR3 in amino acids: CASSSTGGENYEQYF. The CDR3 nucleotides are TGTGCCAGCAGTTCGACAGGGGGCGAGAACTACGAGCAGTACTTC.

V usage is TRBV6-5 and J usage is TRBJ2-1; 11 nucleotides agree with TRBD2. From germline, CDR1 is MNHEY and CDR2 SVGAGI. Trimming removed 6 bases from V and 7 bases from J; junction bases left unmatched: 8. CDR3 length: 15 residues. The CDR3 sequence is CASRPLAGGGNEQFF. The DNA of the CDR3 is TGTGCCAGCAGACCTCTAGCGGGAGGCGGGAATGAGCAGTTCTTC.

The V and J genes are TRBV29-1 and TRBJ2-7; D perhaps matches TRBD1 (5 bases). Germline V CDR1 and CDR2: SQVTM, ANQGSEA. This CDR3 spans 12 amino acids. V lost 6 bases, J lost 2 bases, and 11 bases lay in between. This CDR3 is CSVFQGPYEQYF. In DNA form, the CDR3 reads TGCAGCGTCTTCCAGGGCCCCTACGAGCAGTACTTC.

The chain uses TRBV6-5 and TRBJ1-6, with D possibly matching TRBD1 (5 bases). This CDR3 is built from 15 residues. Trimming removed 0 bases at V and 5 bases at J, with 8 bases between. Germline V gene data show CDR1 as MNHEY and CDR2 as SVGAGI. CDR3 in DNA: TGTGCCAGCAGTTACTCAGGGGTCCATAATTCACCCCTCCACTTT. This gives the protein CASSYSGVHNSPLHF.